This T cell receptor (beta chain) was captured in a study of PD-L1 blockade in urothelial cancer. Study background: Male sex and bladder-origin urothelial cancer were recorded for about 90% of the roughly 30 patients. T cell content in blood samples showed a median of around 150,000.

Only one count was recorded for this clone. The V gene's germline CDR1 is SGHAT and CDR2 FQNNGV. This CDR3 is built from 12 residues. J gave up 3 bases and V 9 bases, and 3 bases lay outside the gene matches. Every PCR received spiked-in synthetic TCR analog templates. Generated by immunoSEQ multiplex PCR, the TCRdb table keeps only in-frame clones and is missing some. The sample has about 72,000 clones; approximately 83% are singletons. As for time point: pretreatment peripheral blood. The origin of this receptor is a man in his sixties with urothelial cancer. The chain employs TRBV11-2 and TRBJ1-2; TRBD1 aligns across 8 bases. This material consisted of PBMCs, taken around atezolizumab (anti-PD-L1) treatment. The DNA for the CDR3 is TGTGCCAGTCAGGGGGCCCACTATGGCTACACCTTC. Encoded protein: CASQGAHYGYTF.